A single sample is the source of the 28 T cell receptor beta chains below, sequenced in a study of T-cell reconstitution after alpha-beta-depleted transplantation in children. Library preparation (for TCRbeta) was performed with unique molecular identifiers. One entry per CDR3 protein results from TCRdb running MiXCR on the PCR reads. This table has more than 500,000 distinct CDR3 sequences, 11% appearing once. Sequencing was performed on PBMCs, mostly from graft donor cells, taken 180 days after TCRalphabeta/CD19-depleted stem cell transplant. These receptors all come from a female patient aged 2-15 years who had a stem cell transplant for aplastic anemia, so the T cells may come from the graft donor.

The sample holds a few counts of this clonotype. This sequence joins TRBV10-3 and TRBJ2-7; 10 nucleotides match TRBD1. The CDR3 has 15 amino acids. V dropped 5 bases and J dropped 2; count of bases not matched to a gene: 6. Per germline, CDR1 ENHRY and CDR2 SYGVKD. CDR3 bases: TGTGCCATCAGTCCGGGACAGGGGACCCCCTACGAGCAGTACGTC. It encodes CAISPGQGTPYEQYV.

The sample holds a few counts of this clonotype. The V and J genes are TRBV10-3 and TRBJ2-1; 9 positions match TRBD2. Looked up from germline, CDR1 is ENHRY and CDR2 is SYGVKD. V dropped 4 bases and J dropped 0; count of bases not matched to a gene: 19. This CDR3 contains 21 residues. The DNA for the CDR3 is TGTGCCATCAGTGGCAGGACAGACGCTAGCGGGATGCAGGGCTCCTACAATGAGCAGTTCTTC. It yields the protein CAISGRTDASGMQGSYNEQFF.

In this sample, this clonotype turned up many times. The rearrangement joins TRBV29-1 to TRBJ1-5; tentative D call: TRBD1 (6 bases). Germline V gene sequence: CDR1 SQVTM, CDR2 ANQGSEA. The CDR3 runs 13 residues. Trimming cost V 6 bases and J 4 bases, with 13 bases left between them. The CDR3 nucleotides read TGCAGCGTAGCGACAGGCTGGAATCAGCCCCAGCATTTT. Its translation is CSVATGWNQPQHF.

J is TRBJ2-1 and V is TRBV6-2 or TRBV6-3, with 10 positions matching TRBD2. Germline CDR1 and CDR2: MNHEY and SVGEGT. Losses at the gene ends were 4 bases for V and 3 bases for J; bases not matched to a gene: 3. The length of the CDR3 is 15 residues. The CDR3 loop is CASSLSGRVYNEQFF. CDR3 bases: TGTGCCAGCAGTTTGAGCGGGAGGGTCTACAATGAGCAGTTCTTC.

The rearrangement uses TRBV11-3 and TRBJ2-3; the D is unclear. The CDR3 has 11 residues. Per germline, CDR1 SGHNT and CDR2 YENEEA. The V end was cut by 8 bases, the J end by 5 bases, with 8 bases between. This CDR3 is CASAYLDTQYF. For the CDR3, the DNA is TGTGCCAGCGCGTATTTAGATACGCAGTATTTT.

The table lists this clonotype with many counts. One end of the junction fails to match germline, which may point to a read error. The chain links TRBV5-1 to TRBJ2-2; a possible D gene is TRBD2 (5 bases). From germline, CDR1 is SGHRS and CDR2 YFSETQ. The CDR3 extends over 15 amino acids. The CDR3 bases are TGTGCCAGCAGCTTAGCTGGGAGCAACACCGGGGAGCTGTTTTTT. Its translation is CASSLAGSNTGELFF. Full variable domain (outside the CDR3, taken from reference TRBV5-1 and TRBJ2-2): KAGVTQTPRYLIKTRGQQVTLSCSPISGHRSVSWYQQTPGQGLQFLFEYFSETQRNKGNFPGRFSGRQFSNSRSEMNVSTLELGDSALYLCASSLAGSNTGELFFGEGSRLTVL.

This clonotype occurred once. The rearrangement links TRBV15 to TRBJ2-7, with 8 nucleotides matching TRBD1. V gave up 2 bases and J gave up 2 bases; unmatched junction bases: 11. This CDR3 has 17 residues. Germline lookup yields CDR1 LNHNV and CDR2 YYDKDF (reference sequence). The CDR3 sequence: CATSRSPDRERAYEQYV. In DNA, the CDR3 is TGTGCCACCAGCAGATCCCCGGACAGGGAGAGAGCCTACGAGCAGTACGTC.

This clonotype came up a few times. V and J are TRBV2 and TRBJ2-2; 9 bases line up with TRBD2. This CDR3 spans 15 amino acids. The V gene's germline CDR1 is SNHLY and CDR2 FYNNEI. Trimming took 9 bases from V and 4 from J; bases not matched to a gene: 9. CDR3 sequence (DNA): TGTGCCAGTCGTCCGCGGGAGGGTTTCACCGGGGAGCTGTTTTTT. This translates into CASRPREGFTGELFF. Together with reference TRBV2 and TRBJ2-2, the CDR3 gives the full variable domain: EPEVTQTPSHQVTQMGQEVILRCVPISNHLYFYWYRQILGQKVEFLVSFYNNEISEKSEIFDDQFSVERPDGSNFTLKIRSTKLEDSAMYFCASRPREGFTGELFFGEGSRLTVL.

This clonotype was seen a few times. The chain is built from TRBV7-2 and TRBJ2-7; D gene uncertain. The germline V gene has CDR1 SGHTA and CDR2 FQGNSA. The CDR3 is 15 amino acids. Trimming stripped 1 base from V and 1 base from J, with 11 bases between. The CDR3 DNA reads TGTGCCAGCAGCTTAGGTGGGGATCTTTCCTACGAGCAGTACTTC. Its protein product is CASSLGGDLSYEQYF.

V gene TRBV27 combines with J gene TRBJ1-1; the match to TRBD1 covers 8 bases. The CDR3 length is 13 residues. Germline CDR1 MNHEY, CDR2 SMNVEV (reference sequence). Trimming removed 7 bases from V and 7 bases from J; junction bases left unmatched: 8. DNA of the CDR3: TGTGCCAGCACCGGGACAGGACCCCATGAAGCTTTCTTT. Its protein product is CASTGTGPHEAFF.

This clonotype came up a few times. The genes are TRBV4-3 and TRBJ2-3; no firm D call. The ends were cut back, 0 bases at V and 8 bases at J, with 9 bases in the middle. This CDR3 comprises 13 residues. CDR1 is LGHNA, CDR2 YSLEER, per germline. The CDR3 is CASSQDRGPTQYF. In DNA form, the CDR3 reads TGCGCCAGCAGCCAAGATCGTGGTCCTACGCAGTATTTT.

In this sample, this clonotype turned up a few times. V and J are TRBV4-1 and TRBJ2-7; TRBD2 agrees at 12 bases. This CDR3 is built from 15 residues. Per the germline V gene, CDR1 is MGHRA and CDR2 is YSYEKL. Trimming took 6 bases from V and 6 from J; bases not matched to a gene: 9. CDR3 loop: CASSPDLAGGREQYF. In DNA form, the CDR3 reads TGCGCCAGCAGTCCCGACCTAGCGGGAGGGCGCGAGCAGTACTTC.

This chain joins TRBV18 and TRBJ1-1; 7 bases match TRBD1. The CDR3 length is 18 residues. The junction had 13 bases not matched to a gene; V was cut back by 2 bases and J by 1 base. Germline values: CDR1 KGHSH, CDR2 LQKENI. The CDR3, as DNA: TGTGCCAGCTCACCAGAGACAGGGTACCTCATGAGGAACACTGAAGCTTTCTTT. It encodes CASSPETGYLMRNTEAFF.

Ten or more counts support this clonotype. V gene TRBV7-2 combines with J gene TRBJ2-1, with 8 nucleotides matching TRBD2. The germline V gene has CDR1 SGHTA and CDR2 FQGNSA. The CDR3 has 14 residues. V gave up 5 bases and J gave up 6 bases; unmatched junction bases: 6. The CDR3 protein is CASSHGTSSNEQFF. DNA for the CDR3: TGTGCCAGCAGCCACGGGACTAGTAGCAATGAGCAGTTCTTC.

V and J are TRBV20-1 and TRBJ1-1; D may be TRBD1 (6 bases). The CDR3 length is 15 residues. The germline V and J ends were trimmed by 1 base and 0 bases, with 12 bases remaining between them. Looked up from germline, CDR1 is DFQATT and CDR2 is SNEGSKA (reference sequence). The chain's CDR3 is CSARALTGLNTEAFF. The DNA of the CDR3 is TGCAGTGCTAGAGCACTGACAGGCCTGAACACTGAAGCTTTCTTT.

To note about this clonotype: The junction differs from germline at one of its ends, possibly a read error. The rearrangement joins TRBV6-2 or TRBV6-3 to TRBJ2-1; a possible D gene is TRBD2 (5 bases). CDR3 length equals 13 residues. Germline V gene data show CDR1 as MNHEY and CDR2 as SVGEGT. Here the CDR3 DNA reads TGTGCCAGCAGTTACGTGTATTGGACTGAGGGTCTCTTC. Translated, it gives CASSYVYWTEGLF.

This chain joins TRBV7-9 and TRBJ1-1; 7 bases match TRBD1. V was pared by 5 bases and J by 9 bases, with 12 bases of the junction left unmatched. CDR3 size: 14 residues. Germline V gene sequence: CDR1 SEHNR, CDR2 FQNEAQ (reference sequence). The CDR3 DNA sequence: TGTGCCAGCAGCCTTATCGACAGGGCATACCAAGCTTTCTTT. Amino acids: CASSLIDRAYQAFF.

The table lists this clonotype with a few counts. CDR3 nucleotide sequence: TGTGCCAGCACCCAAGGGCGGGGTTGGAGCGGGGGGGATCAGTATTTT. It encodes CASTQGRGWSGGDQYF. The chain employs TRBV7-3 and TRBJ2-3, with 10 bases identical to TRBD2. Germline V gene data show CDR1 as SGHTA and CDR2 as FQGTGA. This CDR3 region has 16 residues. Trimming removed 7 bases from V and 12 bases from J; junction bases left unmatched: 19. The full variable domain, rest sourced from reference TRBV7-3 and TRBJ2-3, is GAGVSQTPSNKVTEKGKYVELRCDPISGHTALYWYRQSLGQGPEFLIYFQGTGAADDSGLPNDRFFAVRPEGSVSTLKIQRTERGDSAVYLCASTQGRGWSGGDQYFGPGTRLTVL.

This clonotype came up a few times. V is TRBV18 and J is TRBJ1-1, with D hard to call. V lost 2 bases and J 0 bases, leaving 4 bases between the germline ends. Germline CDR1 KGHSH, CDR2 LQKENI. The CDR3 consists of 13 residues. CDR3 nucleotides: TGTGCCAGCTCACCAGCGGTGAACACTGAAGCTTTCTTT. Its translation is CASSPAVNTEAFF.

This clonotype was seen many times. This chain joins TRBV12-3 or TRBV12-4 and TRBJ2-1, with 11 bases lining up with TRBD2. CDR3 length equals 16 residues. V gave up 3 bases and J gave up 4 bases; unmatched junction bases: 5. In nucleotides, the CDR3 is TGTGCCAGCAGTTTTACCGGGACTAGCGGTTACAATGAGCAGTTCTTC. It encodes CASSFTGTSGYNEQFF.

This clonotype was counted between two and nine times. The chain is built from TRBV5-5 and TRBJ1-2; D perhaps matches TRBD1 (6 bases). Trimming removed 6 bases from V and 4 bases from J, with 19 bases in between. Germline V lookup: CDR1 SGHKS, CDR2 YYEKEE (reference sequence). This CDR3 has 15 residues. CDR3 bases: TGTGCCAGCACCAAACAAAGGGGGGTGAGCTATGGCTACACCTTC. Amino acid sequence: CASTKQRGVSYGYTF.

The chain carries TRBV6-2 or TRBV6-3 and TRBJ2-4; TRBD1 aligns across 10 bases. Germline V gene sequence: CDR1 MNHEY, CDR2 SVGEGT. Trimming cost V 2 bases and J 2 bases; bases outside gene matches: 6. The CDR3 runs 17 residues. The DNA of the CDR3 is TGTGCCAGCAGTTACACCGGGACAGGGGTGACCAAAAACATTCAGTACTTC. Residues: CASSYTGTGVTKNIQYF.

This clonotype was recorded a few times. The CDR3 sequence: CAWSGGTGTYNEQFF. DNA for the CDR3: TGTGCCTGGAGTGGTGGGACAGGGACCTACAATGAGCAGTTCTTC. The gene calls are TRBV30 and TRBJ2-1, with 9 bases lining up with TRBD1. The CDR3 spans 15 residues. Trimming removed 1 base from V and 2 bases from J; junction bases left unmatched: 3. CDR1 and CDR2 from the germline V gene are GTSNPN and SVGIG (reference sequence).

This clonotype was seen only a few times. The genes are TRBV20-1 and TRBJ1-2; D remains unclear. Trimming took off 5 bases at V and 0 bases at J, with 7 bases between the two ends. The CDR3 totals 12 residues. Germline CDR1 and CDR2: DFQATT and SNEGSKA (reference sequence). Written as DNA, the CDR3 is TGCAGTGCTCTAACATCTAACTATGGCTACACCTTC. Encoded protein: CSALTSNYGYTF.

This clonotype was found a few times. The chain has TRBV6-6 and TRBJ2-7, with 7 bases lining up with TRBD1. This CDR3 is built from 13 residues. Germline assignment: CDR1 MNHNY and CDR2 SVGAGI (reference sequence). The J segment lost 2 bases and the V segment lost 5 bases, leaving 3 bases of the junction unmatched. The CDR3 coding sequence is TGTGCCAGCAGTAGACAGGGTCCCTACGAGCAGTACTTC. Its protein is CASSRQGPYEQYF.

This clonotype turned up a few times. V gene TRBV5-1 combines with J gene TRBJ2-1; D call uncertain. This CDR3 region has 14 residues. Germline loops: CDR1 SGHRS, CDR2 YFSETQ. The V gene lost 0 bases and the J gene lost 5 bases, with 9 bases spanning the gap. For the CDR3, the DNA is TGCGCCAGCAGCTTGGTCCTAAACGACAATGAGCAGTTCTTC. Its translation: CASSLVLNDNEQFF.

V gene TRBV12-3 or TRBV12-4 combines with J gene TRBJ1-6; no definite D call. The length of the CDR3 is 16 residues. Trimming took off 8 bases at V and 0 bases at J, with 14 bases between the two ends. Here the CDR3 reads CASSAPRSSYNSPLHF. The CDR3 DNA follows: TGTGCCAGCTCAGCCCCTCGTAGCTCCTATAATTCACCCCTCCACTTT.

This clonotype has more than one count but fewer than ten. The chain's CDR3 is CASSDPFRNEQFF. The CDR3 DNA sequence: TGTGCCAGCAGTGATCCGTTTCGGAATGAGCAGTTCTTC. J is TRBJ2-1 and V is TRBV25-1; no reliable D call. Per germline, CDR1 MGHDK and CDR2 SYGVNS. The V end lost 3 bases, the J end lost 7 bases, and 10 bases lay between the germline ends. This CDR3 has 13 residues.